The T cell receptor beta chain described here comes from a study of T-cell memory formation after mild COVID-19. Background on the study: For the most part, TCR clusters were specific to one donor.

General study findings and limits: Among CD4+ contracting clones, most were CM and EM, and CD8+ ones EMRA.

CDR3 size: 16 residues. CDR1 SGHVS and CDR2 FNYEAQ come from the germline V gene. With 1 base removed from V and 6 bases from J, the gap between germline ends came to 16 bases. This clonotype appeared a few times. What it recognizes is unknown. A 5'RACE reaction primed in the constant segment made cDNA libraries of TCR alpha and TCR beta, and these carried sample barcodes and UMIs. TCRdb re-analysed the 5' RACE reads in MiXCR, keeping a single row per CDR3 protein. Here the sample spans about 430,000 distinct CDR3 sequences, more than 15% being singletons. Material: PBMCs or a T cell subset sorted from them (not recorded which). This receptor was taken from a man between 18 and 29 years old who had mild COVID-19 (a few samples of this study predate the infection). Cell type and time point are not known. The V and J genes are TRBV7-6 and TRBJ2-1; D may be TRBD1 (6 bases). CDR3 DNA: TGTGCCAGCAGCTTAGATGGCAGGGGAATCGGCAATGAGCAGTTCTTC. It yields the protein CASSLDGRGIGNEQFF.